Described below is a single TCR beta chain sequence and its context. Its antigen remains unknown. The germline CDR1 and CDR2 sequences are ENHRY and SYGVKD. The V end lost 6 bases, the J end lost 2 bases, and 13 bases lay between the germline ends. There are 14 residues in the CDR3. PCR was performed using 60 Vbeta and 13 Jbeta primers. Profiling relied on immunoSEQ multiplex PCR, and the TCRdb table lists in-frame clones only, not all of them. The sample totals about 160,000 clones. These data are taken from a study of cytomegalovirus exposure and HLA in healthy donors. Turning to the study itself: The Caucasian-associated ancestry cluster contained 81% of the approximately 400 genotyped donors.

Study-wide results and caveats: Altogether, 160 or so TCR beta chains were recorded as cytomegalovirus-associated. The productive fraction for most TCR beta V segments was about 87% or about 30% in an earlier analysis. The authors later found most CMV-associated TCR beta chains appeared HLA-restricted.

This receptor was taken from a man aged 25-45 years in good health and CMV-seronegative. Sequencing input: PBMCs. The rearrangement joins TRBV10-3 to TRBJ1-2; D possibly corresponds to TRBD1 (5 bases). Here the CDR3 reads CAIRVAGVNYGYTF. The CDR3 DNA reads as TGTGCCATCAGGGTAGCGGGGGTAAACTATGGCTACACCTTC.